These T cell receptor beta chains were read from a single sample in a study of long-term antiretroviral therapy in people with HIV. Assay: immunoSEQ multiplex PCR; the TCRdb copy retains only in-frame clones and omits some. The top ten hold about 14% of the sample, which has 5,000 to 7,500 clones, around four fifths seen once. Sample: unsorted PBMCs, taken 0.5 years before starting antiretroviral therapy. These receptors came from a middle-aged man with HIV. Each CDR3 is given with its conserved first and last residue. A D gene is named only where the DNA matches it firmly. Clone size is shown for a subset of rows, as once, few, many or a class of expanded clone.

d_call: TRBD2
v_call: TRBV10-2
j_call: TRBJ2-3
clone_size: -
cdr3_aa: CASRVSSGRTDTQYF
cdr3_nt: TGCGCCAGCAGGGTTTCTAGCGGGCGCACAGATACGCAGTATTTT

d_call: -
v_call: TRBV7-2
j_call: TRBJ2-1
clone_size: -
cdr3_aa: CASSPLPGDNEQFF
cdr3_nt: TGTGCCAGCAGCCCCCTGCCGGGGGACAATGAGCAGTTCTTC

d_call: TRBD1
v_call: TRBV6-5
j_call: TRBJ2-2
clone_size: -
cdr3_aa: CASRIQGGTGELFF
cdr3_nt: TGTGCCAGCAGGATACAGGGGGGCACCGGGGAGCTGTTTTTT

d_call: TRBD1
v_call: TRBV7-2
j_call: TRBJ2-7
clone_size: -
cdr3_aa: CASSPTGYSSYEQYF
cdr3_nt: TGTGCCAGCAGCCCGACAGGGTACAGCTCCTACGAGCAGTACTTC

d_call: TRBD1
v_call: TRBV9
j_call: TRBJ1-4
clone_size: -
cdr3_aa: CASSATGGGYEKLFF
cdr3_nt: TGTGCCAGCAGCGCGACAGGAGGGGGCTATGAAAAACTGTTTTTT

d_call: -
v_call: TRBV4-3
j_call: TRBJ2-5
clone_size: once
cdr3_aa: CASRGRPYQETQYF
cdr3_nt: TGCGCCAGCAGAGGCAGGCCTTACCAAGAGACCCAGTACTTC

d_call: TRBD1
v_call: TRBV7-2
j_call: TRBJ2-7
clone_size: -
cdr3_aa: CASSLALQTGAHEQYF
cdr3_nt: TGTGCCAGCAGCTTAGCGTTGCAGACAGGGGCCCACGAGCAGTACTTC

d_call: -
v_call: TRBV28
j_call: TRBJ1-4
clone_size: -
cdr3_aa: CASSLQAGPTTNEKLFF
cdr3_nt: TGTGCCAGCAGTCTCCAAGCAGGCCCCACAACTAATGAAAAACTGTTTTTT

d_call: TRBD1
v_call: TRBV4-3
j_call: TRBJ2-3
clone_size: -
cdr3_aa: CASSQGTGTPDTQYF
cdr3_nt: TGCGCCAGCAGCCAAGGGACAGGGACTCCAGATACGCAGTATTTT

d_call: TRBD1
v_call: TRBV9
j_call: TRBJ1-1
clone_size: once
cdr3_aa: CASSVETGLNTEAFF
cdr3_nt: TGTGCCAGCAGCGTAGAGACAGGGCTTAACACTGAAGCTTTCTTT